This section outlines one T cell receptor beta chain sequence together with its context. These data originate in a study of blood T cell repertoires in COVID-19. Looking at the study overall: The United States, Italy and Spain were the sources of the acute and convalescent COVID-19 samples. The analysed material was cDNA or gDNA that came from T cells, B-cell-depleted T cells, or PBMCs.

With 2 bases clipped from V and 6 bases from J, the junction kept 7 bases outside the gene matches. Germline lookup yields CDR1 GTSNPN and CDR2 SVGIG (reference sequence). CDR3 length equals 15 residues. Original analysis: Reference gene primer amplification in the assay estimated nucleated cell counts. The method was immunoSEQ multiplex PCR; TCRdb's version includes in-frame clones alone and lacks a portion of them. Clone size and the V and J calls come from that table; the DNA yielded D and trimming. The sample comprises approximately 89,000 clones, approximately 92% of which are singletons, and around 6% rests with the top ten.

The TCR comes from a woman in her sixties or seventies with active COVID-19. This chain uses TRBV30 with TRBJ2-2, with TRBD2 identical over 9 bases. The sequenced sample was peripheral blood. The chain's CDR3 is CAWSSGSGRAGELFF. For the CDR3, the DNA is TGTGCCTGGAGTTCCGGTAGCGGGAGAGCCGGGGAGCTGTTTTTT.